Included here is one T cell receptor beta chain sequence, with context. Next came a second PCR, run for about 7 to 12 cycles, which used a sample-barcoded 5' primer along with a J-beta primer mix. TCRdb recomputed calls from the 5' RACE reads with MiXCR, one row per CDR3 protein. The repertoire includes under 2,000,000 distinct CDR3 sequences, just under 50% of them detected once, and around 2.1% sits in the top ten. The entry originates in a study of blood T cells in healthy people across ages. The CDR3 is 15 residues long. Germline V gene sequence: CDR1 SGHVS, CDR2 FQNEAQ. V lost 5 bases and J lost 7, with 21 bases in between.

The sequence was collected from a woman aged 40 to 50 in good health. The sample taken for sequencing was blood. This chain links TRBV7-8 with TRBJ2-7; D may be TRBD2 (6 bases). The CDR3 coding sequence is TGTGCCAGCAGCATCACCGGGACTCCCTTGCAGGAGCAGTACTTC. It specifies CASSITGTPLQEQYF. Full variable domain (rest looked up from reference TRBV7-8 and TRBJ2-7): GAGVSQSPRYKVAKRGQDVALRCDPISGHVSLFWYQQALGQGPEFLTYFQNEAQLDKSGLPSDRFFAERPEGSVSTLKIQRTQQEDSAVYLCASSITGTPLQEQYFGPGTRLTVT.